Only a few counts were recorded for the clone carrying this T cell receptor (beta chain). This entry is derived from a study of blood T cell repertoires in COVID-19. In the study overall: Material from acute and convalescent COVID-19 was sourced from the United States, Italy and Spain.

Trimming took 8 bases from V and 0 from J, leaving 8 bases between them. The CDR3 is 13 amino acids. Germline V gene data show CDR1 as SNHLY and CDR2 as FYNNEI. Methods used by the authors: Using reference gene primer amplification, nucleated cell counts were estimated. The protocol was immunoSEQ multiplex PCR, while the TCRdb copy is restricted to in-frame clones and leaves out a portion. That table gives V, J and clone size, and the DNA gave D and trimming. The sample consists of 90,000 to 120,000 clones, around 80% of them appearing once. The specimen sequenced was peripheral blood. The chain recombines TRBV2 with TRBJ1-5, with a tentative D call TRBD1 (5 bases). The sequence came from a man between 65 and 79 years old with acute or convalescent COVID-19. CDR3 sequence reads: CASWQGSNQPQHF. The CDR3 coding sequence is TGTGCCAGCTGGCAGGGTAGCAATCAGCCCCAGCATTTT.